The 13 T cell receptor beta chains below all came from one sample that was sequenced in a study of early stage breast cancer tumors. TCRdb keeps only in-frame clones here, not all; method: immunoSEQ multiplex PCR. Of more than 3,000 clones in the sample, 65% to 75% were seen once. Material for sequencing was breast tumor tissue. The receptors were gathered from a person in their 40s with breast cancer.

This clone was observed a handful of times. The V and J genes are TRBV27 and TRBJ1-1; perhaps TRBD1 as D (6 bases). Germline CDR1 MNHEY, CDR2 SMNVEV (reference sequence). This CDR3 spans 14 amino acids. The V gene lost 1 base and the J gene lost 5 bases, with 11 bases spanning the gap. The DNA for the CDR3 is TGTGCCAGCAGTTTATTTAAAGGGGGTACTGAAGCTTTCTTT. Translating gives CASSLFKGGTEAFF.

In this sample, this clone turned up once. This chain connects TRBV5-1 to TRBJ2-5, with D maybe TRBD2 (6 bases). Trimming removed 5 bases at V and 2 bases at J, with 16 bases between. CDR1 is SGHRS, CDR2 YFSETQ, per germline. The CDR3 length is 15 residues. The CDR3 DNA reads TGCGCCAGCAGGGAGGGAATAGGGTTGCAAGAGACCCAGTACTTC. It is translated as CASREGIGLQETQYF.

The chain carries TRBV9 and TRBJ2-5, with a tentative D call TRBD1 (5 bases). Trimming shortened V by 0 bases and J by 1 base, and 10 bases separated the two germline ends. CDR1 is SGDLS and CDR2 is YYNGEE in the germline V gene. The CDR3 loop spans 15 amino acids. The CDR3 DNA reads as TGTGCCAGCAGCGTAGGGCAGGGAACCCAAGAGACCCAGTACTTC. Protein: CASSVGQGTQETQYF.

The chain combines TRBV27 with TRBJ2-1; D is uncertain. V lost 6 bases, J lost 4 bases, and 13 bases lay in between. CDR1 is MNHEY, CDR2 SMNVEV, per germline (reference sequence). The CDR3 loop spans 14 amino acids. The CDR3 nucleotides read TGTGCCAGCAGAATCCTCGGGCCATACAATGAGCAGTTCTTC. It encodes CASRILGPYNEQFF.

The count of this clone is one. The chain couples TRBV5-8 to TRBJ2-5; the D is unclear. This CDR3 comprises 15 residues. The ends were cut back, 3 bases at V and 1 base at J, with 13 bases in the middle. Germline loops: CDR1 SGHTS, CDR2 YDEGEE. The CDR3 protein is CASSSFTGLQETQYF. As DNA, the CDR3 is TGTGCCAGCAGCTCTTTCACCGGGCTCCAAGAGACCCAGTACTTC.

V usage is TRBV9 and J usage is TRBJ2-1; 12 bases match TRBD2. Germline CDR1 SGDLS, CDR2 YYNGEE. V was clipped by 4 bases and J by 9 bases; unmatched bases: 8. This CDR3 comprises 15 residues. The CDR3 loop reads CASSPRLAGEGEQFF. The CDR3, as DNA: TGTGCCAGCAGCCCCAGACTAGCGGGAGAGGGTGAGCAGTTCTTC.

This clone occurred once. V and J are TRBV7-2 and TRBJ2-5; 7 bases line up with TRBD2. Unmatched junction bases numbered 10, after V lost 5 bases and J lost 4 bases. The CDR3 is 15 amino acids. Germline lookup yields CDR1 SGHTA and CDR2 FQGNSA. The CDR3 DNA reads TGTGCCAGCAGCCTAACGCCAGTAGCGGGAGAGACCCAGTACTTC. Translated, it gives CASSLTPVAGETQYF. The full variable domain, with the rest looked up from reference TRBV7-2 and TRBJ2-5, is GAGVSQSPSNKVTEKGKDVELRCDPISGHTALYWYRQSLGQGLEFLIYFQGNSAPDKSGLPSDRFSAERTGGSVSTLTIQRTQQEDSAVYLCASSLTPVAGETQYFGPGTRLLVL.

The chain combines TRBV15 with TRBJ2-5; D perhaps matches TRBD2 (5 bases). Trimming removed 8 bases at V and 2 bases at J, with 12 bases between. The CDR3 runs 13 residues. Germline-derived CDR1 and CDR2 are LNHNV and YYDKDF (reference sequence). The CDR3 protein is CATYDTRQETQYF. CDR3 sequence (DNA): TGTGCCACCTATGACACTAGGCAAGAGACCCAGTACTTC.

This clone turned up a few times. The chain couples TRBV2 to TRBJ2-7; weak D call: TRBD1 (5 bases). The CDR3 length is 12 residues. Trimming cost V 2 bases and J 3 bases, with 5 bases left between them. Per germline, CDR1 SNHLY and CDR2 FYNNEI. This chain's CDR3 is CASSEQGYEQYF. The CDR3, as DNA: TGTGCCAGCAGTGAACAGGGCTACGAGCAGTACTTC.

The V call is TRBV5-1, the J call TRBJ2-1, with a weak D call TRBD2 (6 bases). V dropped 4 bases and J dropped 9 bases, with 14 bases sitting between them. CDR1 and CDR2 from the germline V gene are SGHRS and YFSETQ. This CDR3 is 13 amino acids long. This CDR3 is CASSTGLTGEQFF. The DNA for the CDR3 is TGCGCCAGCAGCACAGGACTAACTGGTGAGCAGTTCTTC.

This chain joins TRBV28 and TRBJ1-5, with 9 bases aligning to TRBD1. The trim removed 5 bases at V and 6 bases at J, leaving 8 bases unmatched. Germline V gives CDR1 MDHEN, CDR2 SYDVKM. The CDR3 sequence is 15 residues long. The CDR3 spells CASSTGTGLSQPQHF. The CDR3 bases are TGTGCCAGCAGTACCGGGACAGGGTTGTCTCAGCCCCAGCATTTT.

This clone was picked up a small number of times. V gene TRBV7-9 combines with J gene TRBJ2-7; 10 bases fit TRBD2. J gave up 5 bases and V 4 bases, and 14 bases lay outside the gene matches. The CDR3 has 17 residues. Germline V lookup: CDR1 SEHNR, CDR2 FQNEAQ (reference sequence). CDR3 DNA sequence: TGTGCCAGCAGCTACCCCACCGGGACTAGCGATACCCACGAGCAGTACTTC. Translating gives CASSYPTGTSDTHEQYF. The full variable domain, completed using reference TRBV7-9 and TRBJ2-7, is DTGVSQNPRHKITKRGQNVTFRCDPISEHNRLYWYRQTLGQGPEFLTYFQNEAQLEKSRLLSDRFSAERPKGSFSTLEIQRTEQGDSAMYLCASSYPTGTSDTHEQYFGPGTRLTVT.

CDR3 nucleotide sequence: TGCAGCGTTGACCCAAACTCTGGCAGCTACAATGAGCAGTTCTTC. Its protein product is CSVDPNSGSYNEQFF. The chain has TRBV29-1 and TRBJ2-1, with D unclear. Trimming took 3 bases from V and 3 from J, leaving 15 bases between them. The CDR3 runs to 15 residues. CDR1 SQVTM and CDR2 ANQGSEA come from the germline V gene.